The 2 T cell receptor beta chains listed next were all sequenced from one sample in a study of blood T cell repertoires in COVID-19. Repertoires were generated with immunoSEQ multiplex PCR, while TCRdb's copy carries only in-frame clones and drops some. The sample comprises 150,000 to 200,000 clones, about three quarters of which are singletons, and roughly 8.8% rests with the top ten. The sample comprised peripheral blood. All receptors come from a woman between 45 and 65 years old with active or convalescent COVID-19.

V gene TRBV5-5 combines with J gene TRBJ2-3; 8 bases are a match to TRBD1. Trimming removed 1 base from V and 6 bases from J; junction bases left unmatched: 1. CDR1 SGHKS and CDR2 YYEKEE come from the germline V gene (reference sequence). The CDR3 totals 13 residues. The CDR3 spells CASSLTGGDTQYF. Written as DNA, the CDR3 is TGTGCCAGCAGCTTGACAGGGGGGGATACGCAGTATTTT.

This clone was seen more than once but under ten times. The V call is TRBV4-2, the J call TRBJ1-6; 8 bases are shared with TRBD1. This CDR3 region has 17 residues. The V gene's germline CDR1 is LGHNA and CDR2 YNFKEQ. Trimming took 3 bases from V and 9 from J; bases not matched to a gene: 13. Written as DNA, the CDR3 is TGTGCCAGCAGCCACTCGACCGGACAGGGAGGGGGTTCACCCCTCCACTTT. Its protein product is CASSHSTGQGGGSPLHF.